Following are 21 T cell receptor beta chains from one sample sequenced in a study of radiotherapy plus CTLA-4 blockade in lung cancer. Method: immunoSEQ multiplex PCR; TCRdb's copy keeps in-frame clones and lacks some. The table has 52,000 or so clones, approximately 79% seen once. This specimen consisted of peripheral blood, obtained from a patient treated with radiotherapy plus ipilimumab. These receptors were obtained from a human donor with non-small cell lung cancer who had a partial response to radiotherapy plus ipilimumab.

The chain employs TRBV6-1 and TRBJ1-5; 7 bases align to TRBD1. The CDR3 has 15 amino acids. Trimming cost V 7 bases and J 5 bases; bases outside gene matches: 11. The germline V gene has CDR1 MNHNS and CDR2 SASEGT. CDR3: CASKINFQGDQPQHF. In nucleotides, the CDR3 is TGTGCCAGCAAAATAAATTTTCAGGGGGATCAGCCCCAGCATTTT.

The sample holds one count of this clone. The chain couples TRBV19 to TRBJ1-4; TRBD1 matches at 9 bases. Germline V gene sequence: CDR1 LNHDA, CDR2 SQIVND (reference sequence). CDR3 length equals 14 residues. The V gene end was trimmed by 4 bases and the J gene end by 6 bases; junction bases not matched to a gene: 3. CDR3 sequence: CASSRTGADEKLFF. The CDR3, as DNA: TGTGCCAGTAGTAGGACAGGGGCTGATGAAAAACTGTTTTTT.

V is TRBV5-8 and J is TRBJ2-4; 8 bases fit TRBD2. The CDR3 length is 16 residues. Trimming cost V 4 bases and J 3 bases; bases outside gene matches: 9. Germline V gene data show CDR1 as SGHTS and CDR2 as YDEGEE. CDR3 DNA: TGTGCCAGCAGCCCAGCGGGGGAAGGTGGCAAAAACATTCAGTACTTC. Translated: CASSPAGEGGKNIQYF.

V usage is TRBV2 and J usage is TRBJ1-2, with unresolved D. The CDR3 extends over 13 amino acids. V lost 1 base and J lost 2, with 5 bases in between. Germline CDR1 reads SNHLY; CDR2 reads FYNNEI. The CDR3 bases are TGTGCCAGCAGTGAAGACGGGAACTATGGCTACACCTTC. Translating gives CASSEDGNYGYTF.

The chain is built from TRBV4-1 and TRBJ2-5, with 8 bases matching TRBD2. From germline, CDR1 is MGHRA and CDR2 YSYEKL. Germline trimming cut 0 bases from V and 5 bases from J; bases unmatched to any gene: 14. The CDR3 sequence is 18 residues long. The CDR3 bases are TGCGCCAGCAGCCAAGATAGGGGCGGGGGGCAAAGTGGGGAGACCCAGTACTTC. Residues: CASSQDRGGGQSGETQYF.

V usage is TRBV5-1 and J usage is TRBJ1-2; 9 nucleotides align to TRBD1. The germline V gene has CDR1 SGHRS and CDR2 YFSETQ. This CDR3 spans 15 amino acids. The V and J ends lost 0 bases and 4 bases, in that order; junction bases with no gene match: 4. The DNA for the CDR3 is TGCGCCAGCAGCTTGGGACAGGGGGATAGCTATGGCTACACCTTC. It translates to CASSLGQGDSYGYTF.

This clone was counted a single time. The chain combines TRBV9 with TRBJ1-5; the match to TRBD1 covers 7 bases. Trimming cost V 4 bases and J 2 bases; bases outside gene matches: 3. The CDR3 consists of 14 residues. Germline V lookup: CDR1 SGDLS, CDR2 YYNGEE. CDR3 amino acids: CASSFGQGNQPQHF. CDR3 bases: TGTGCCAGCAGCTTCGGACAGGGCAATCAGCCCCAGCATTTT.

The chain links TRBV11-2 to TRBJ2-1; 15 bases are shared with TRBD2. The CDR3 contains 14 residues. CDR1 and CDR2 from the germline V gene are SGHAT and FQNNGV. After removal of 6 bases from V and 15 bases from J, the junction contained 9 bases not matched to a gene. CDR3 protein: CASRPGLAGGRVFF. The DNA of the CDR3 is TGTGCCAGCAGACCGGGACTAGCGGGGGGACGGGTGTTCTTC.

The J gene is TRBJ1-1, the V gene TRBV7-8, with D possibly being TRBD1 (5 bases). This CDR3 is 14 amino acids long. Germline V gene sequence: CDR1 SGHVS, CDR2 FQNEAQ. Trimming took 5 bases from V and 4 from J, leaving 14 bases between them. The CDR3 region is CASSVKAGPTEAFF. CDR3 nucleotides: TGTGCCAGCAGCGTGAAAGCAGGGCCCACTGAAGCTTTCTTT. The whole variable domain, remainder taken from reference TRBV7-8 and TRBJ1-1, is GAGVSQSPRYKVAKRGQDVALRCDPISGHVSLFWYQQALGQGPEFLTYFQNEAQLDKSGLPSDRFFAERPEGSVSTLKIQRTQQEDSAVYLCASSVKAGPTEAFFGQGTRLTVV.

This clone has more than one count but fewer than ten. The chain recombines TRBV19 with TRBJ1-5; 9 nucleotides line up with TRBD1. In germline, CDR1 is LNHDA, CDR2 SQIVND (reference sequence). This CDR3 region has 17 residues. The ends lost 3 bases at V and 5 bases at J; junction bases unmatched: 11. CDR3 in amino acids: CASSIDRGADFDQPQHF. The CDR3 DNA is TGTGCCAGTAGTATCGACAGGGGGGCGGATTTTGATCAGCCCCAGCATTTT.

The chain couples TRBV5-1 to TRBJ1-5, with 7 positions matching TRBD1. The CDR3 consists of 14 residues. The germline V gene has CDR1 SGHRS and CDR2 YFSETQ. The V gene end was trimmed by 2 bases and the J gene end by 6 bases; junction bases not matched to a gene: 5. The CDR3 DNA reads TGCGCCAGCAGCTTATCCGCAGGGGGTCAGCCCCAGCATTTT. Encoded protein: CASSLSAGGQPQHF.

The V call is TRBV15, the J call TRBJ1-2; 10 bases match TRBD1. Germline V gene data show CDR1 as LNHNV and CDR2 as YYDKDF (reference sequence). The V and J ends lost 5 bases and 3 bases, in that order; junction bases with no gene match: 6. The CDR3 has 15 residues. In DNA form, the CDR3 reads TGTGCCACCAGCCCCGGGGACAGGGGAGACTATGGCTACACCTTC. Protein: CATSPGDRGDYGYTF.

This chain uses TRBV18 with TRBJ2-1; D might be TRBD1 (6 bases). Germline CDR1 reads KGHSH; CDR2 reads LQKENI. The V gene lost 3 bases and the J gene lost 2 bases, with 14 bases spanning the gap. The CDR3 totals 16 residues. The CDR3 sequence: CASSPNSGQTYNEQFF. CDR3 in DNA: TGTGCCAGCTCACCTAACTCGGGACAAACCTACAATGAGCAGTTCTTC. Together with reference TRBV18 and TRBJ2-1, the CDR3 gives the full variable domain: NAGVMQNPRHLVRRRGQEARLRCSPMKGHSHVYWYRQLPEEGLKFMVYLQKENIIDESGMPKERFSAEFPKEGPSILRIQQVVRGDSAAYFCASSPNSGQTYNEQFFGPGTRLTVL.

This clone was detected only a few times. The CDR3 sequence is CASSSTGTDTQYF. The CDR3 region has the DNA TGTGCCAGCAGCAGTACAGGGACAGATACGCAGTATTTT. The chain combines TRBV7-2 with TRBJ2-3; maybe TRBD1 (6 bases). V was trimmed by 5 bases and J by 3 bases, leaving 9 bases between them. There are 13 residues in the CDR3. Germline CDR1 reads SGHTA; CDR2 reads FQGNSA.

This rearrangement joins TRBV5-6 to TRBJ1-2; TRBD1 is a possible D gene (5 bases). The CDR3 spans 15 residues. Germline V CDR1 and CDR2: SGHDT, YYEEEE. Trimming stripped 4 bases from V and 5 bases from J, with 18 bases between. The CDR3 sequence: CASSPGRGDAYGYTF. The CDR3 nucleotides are TGTGCCAGCAGCCCTGGACGGGGGGATGCGTATGGCTACACCTTC.

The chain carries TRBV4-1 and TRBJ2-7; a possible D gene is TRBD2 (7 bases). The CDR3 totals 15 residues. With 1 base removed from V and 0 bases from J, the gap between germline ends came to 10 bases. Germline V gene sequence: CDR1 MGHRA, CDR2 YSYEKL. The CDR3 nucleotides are TGCGCCAGCAGCCAAGGGGAGGGGGACTCCTACGAGCAGTACTTC. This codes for CASSQGEGDSYEQYF.

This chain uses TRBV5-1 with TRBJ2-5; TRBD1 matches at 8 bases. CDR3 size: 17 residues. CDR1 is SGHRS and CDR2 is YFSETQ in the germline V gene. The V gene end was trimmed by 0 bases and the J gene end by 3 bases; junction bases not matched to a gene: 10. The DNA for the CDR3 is TGCGCCAGCAGCTTGGCCGTTGGAACAGGGGGAAAAGAGACCCAGTACTTC. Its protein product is CASSLAVGTGGKETQYF.

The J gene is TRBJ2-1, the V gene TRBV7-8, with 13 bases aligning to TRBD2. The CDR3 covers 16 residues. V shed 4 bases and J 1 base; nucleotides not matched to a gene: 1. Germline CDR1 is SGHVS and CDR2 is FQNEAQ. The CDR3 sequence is CASSWTSGGSYNEQFF. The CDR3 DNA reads TGTGCCAGCAGCTGGACTAGCGGGGGATCCTACAATGAGCAGTTCTTC.

The CDR3 DNA follows: TGCGCCAGCAGCCGGCTGGATAGCGGGAGCTACGAGCAGTACTTC. It is translated as CASSRLDSGSYEQYF. V gene TRBV5-1 combines with J gene TRBJ2-7, with 9 bases that match TRBD2. V was pared by 4 bases and J by 3 bases, with 8 bases of the junction left unmatched. Germline lookup yields CDR1 SGHRS and CDR2 YFSETQ. This CDR3 has 15 amino acids.

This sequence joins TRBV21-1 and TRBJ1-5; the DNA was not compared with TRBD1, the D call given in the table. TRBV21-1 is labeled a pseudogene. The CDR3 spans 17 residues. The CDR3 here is CASSDHRGQEGNQPQHF. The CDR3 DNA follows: TGTGCCAGCAGCGACCACAGGGGGCAAGAAGGCAATCAGCCCCAGCATTTT.

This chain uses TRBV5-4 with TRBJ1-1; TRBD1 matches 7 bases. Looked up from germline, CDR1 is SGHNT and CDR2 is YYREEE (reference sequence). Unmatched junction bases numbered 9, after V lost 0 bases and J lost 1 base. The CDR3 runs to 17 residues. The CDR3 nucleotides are TGTGCCAGCAGCTTGGTGGGCAGGGGGAGGAGGAACACTGAAGCTTTCTTT. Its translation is CASSLVGRGRRNTEAFF.